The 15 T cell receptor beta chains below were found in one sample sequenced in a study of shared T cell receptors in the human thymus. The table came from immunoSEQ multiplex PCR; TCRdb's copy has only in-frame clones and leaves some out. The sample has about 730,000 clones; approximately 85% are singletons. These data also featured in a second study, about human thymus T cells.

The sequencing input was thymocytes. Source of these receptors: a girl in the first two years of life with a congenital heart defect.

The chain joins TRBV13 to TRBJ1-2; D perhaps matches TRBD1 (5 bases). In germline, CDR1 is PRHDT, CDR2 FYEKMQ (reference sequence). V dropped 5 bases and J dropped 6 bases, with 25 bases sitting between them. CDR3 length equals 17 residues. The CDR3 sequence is CASSQTWGRSGVDGYTF. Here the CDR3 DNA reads TGTGCCAGCAGCCAAACGTGGGGCAGGAGTGGGGTGGATGGCTACACCTTC.

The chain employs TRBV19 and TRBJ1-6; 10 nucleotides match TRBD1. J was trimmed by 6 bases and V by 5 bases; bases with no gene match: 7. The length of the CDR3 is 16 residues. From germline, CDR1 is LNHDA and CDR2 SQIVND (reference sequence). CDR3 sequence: CASSAGTGVFNSPLHF. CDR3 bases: TGTGCCAGTAGTGCCGGGACAGGGGTCTTTAATTCACCCCTCCACTTT.

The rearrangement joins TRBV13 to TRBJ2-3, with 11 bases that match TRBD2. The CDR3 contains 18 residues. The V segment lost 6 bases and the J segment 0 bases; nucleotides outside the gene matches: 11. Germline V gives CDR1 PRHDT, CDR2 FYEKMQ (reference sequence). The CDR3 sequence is CASRSALPSGGSTDTQYF. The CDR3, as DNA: TGTGCCAGCAGGTCTGCCCTACCTAGCGGGGGGAGCACAGATACGCAGTATTTT.

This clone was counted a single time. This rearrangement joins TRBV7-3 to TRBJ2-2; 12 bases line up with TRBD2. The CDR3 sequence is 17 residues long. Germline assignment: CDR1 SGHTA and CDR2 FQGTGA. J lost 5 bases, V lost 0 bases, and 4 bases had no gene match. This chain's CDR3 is CASSLTSSGGVTGELFF. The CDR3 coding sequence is TGTGCCAGCAGCTTAACGTCTAGCGGGGGGGTTACCGGGGAGCTGTTTTTT. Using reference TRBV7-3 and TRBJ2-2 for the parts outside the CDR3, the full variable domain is GAGVSQTPSNKVTEKGKYVELRCDPISGHTALYWYRQSLGQGPEFLIYFQGTGAADDSGLPNDRFFAVRPEGSVSTLKIQRTERGDSAVYLCASSLTSSGGVTGELFFGEGSRLTVL.

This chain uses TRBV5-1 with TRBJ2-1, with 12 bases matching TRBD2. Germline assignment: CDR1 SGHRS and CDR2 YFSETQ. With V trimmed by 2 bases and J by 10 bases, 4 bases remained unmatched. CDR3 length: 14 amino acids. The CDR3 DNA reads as TGCGCCAGCAGCTTTACCGGACTAGCGGGGGAGCAGTTCTTC. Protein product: CASSFTGLAGEQFF.

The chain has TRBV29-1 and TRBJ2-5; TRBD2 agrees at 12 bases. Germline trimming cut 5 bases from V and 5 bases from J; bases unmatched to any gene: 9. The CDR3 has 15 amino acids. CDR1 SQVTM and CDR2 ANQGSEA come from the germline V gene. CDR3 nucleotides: TGCAGCGTTACGACTAGCGGGGGTTTTGTGGAGACCCAGTACTTC. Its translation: CSVTTSGGFVETQYF. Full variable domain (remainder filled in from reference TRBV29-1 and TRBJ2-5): SAVISQKPSRDICQRGTSLTIQCQVDSQVTMMFWYRQQPGQSLTLIATANQGSEATYESGFVIDKFPISRPNLTFSTLTVSNMSPEDSSIYLCSVTTSGGFVETQYFGPGTRLLVL.

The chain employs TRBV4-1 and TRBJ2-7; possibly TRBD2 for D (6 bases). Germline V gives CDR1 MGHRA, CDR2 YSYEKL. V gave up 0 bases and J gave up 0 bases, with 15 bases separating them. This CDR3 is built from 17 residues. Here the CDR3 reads CASSQDRREQSSYEQYF. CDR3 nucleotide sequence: TGCGCCAGCAGCCAAGATAGGAGGGAACAAAGCTCCTACGAGCAGTACTTC.

In DNA, the CDR3 is TGTGCCAGCAGTCTAACAGGGACAGATACGCAGTATTTT. Its translation is CASSLTGTDTQYF. The chain joins TRBV6-5 to TRBJ2-3; D is perhaps TRBD1 (6 bases). CDR1 MNHEY and CDR2 SVGAGI come from the germline V gene. The V gene lost 5 bases and the J gene lost 3 bases, with 9 bases spanning the gap. This CDR3 has 13 amino acids.

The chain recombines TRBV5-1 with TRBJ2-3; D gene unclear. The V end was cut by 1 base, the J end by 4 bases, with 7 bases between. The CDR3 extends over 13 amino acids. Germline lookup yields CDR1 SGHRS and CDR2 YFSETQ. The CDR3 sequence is CASSLTIADTQYF. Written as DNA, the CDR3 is TGCGCCAGCAGCTTGACTATAGCAGATACGCAGTATTTT.

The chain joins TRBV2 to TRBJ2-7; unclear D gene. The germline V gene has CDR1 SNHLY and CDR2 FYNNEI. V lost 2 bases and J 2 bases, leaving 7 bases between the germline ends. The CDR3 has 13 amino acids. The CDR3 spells CASSERSTYEQYF. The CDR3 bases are TGTGCCAGCAGTGAACGCAGTACCTACGAGCAGTACTTC.

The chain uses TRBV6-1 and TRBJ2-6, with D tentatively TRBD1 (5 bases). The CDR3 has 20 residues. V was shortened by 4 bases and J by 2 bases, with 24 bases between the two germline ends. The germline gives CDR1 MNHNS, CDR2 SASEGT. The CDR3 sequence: CASSGAKDNGRKPGANVLTF. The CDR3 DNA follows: TGTGCCAGCAGTGGGGCCAAGGACAATGGGCGGAAACCTGGGGCCAACGTCCTGACTTTC.

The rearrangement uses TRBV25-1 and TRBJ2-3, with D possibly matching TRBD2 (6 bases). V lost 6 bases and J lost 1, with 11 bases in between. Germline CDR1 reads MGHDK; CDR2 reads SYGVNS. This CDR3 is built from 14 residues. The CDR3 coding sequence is TGTGCCAGCAGCCGACTAGGGGGCACAGATACGCAGTATTTT. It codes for CASSRLGGTDTQYF.

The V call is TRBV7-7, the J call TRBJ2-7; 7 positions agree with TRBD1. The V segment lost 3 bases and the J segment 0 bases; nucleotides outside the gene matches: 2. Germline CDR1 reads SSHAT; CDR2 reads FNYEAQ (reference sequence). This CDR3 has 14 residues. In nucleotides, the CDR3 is TGTGCCAGCAGCTTCCGACAGGGCTCCTACGAGCAGTACTTC. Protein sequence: CASSFRQGSYEQYF.

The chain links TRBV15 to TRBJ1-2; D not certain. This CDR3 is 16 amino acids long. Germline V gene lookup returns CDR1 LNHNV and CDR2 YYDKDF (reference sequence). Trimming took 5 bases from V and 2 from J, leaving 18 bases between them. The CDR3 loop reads CATSGPGRRRNYGYTF. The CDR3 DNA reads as TGTGCCACCAGCGGCCCAGGTCGGAGGAGGAACTATGGCTACACCTTC.

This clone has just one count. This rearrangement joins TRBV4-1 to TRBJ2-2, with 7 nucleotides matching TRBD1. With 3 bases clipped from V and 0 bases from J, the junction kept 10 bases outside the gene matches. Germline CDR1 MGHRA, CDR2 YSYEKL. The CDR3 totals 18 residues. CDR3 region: CASSHHRTGTANTGELFF. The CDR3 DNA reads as TGCGCCAGCAGCCATCATAGAACCGGGACAGCGAACACCGGGGAGCTGTTTTTT.